This T cell receptor beta chain appears in the sequencing data of a study of identical twins. In its sample, this clonotype was seen a few times. Germline trimming cut 5 bases from V and 8 bases from J; bases unmatched to any gene: 2. CDR1 SNHLY and CDR2 FYNNEI come from the germline V gene. This CDR3 has 12 amino acids. MiXCR, applied by TCRdb to the 5' RACE reads, yields one record per CDR3 protein. This table holds hundreds of thousands of distinct CDR3 sequences, 8.6% found once. A further study also used this sample, focusing on yellow fever vaccine responses in identical twins.

The chain links TRBV2 to TRBJ2-1; TRBD1 matches 8 bases. This receptor was identified in a woman between 18 and 30 years old in good health. The sequenced sample was PBMCs. CDR3 DNA sequence: TGTGCCAGCAGTAAGGACAGGGATGAGCAGTTCTTC. It translates to CASSKDRDEQFF.